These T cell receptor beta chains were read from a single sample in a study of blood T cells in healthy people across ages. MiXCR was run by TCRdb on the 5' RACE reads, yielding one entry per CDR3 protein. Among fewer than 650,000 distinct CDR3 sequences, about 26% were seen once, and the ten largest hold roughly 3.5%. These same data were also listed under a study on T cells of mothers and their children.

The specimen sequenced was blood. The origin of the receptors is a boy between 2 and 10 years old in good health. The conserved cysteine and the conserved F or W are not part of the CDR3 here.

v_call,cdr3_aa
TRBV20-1,SARVTGDSTDTQY
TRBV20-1,SASSSLGGRETQY
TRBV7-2,ASRDLETQY
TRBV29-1,SVLRSSTDTQY
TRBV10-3,AISARTSGGPTNEQF
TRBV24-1,ATTAAVSSYEQY
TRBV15,ATSRATGTAYGYT
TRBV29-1,SVDREDTQY
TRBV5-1,ASSPGRGARNAF
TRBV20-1,SATAQGTSGEVDTQY
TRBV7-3,ASSSQGGTYNEQF
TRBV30,AWSVNLAGNTIY
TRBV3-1,ASSRTRSALYNEQF
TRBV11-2,ASSSVNTNTGELF
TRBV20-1,SAGAGRTAYEQY
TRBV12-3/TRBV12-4,ASSFRGYT
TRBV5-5,ASSLTRTDYEQY
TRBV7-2,ASSLEVRLAGTDTQY
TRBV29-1,SVVDSRRGGYT
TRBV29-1,SVRTAQSYEQY
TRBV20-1,SARGLAGTGELF
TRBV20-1,SGLIPAGKNIQY